The clone carrying this T cell receptor (beta chain) was detected once. The data originate from a study of T cell responses to AZD1222 COVID-19 vaccine. Data came from immunoSEQ multiplex PCR; TCRdb stores just in-frame clones and leaves some out. The sample lists fewer than 120,000 clones; 85% to 95% were seen once. V lost 3 bases and J 5 bases, leaving 20 bases between the germline ends. This CDR3 has 17 residues. From germline, CDR1 is SGHNT and CDR2 YENEEA. The chain couples TRBV11-3 to TRBJ2-1; no definite D call. Sequenced here: peripheral blood, sampled 28 days after the second AZD1222 dose. The TCR sequence derives from an adult who received the AZD1222 COVID-19 vaccine. Here the CDR3 reads CASSLWSSGNSDNEQFF. Written as DNA, the CDR3 is TGTGCCAGCAGCTTGTGGTCTTCAGGTAACAGTGACAATGAGCAGTTCTTC.